A single sample is the source of the 11 T cell receptor beta chains below, sequenced in a study of cytomegalovirus exposure and HLA in healthy donors. The PCR had 60 Vbeta and 13 Jbeta primers. The method was immunoSEQ multiplex PCR; TCRdb's version includes in-frame clones alone and lacks a portion of them. The data contain 35,000 to 50,000 clones, under 65% of them singletons. What was sequenced was PBMCs. The receptor source for this set is a human donor in good health.

The chain recombines TRBV10-1 with TRBJ2-7; D is unresolved. V lost 0 bases to trimming and J lost 1 base, with 7 bases between them. The CDR3 covers 14 residues. Germline V gives CDR1 WNHNN, CDR2 SYGVQD (reference sequence). DNA of the CDR3: TGCGCCAGCAGTGAGTCGTCACTTTCCTACGAGCAGTACTTC. It specifies CASSESSLSYEQYF.

The gene calls are TRBV6-1 and TRBJ1-2, with 9 bases fitting TRBD1. The CDR3 extends over 14 amino acids. V was clipped by 6 bases and J by 0 bases; unmatched bases: 2. Germline values: CDR1 MNHNS, CDR2 SASEGT. The CDR3 loop reads CASRGTGTNYGYTF. CDR3 in DNA: TGTGCCAGCAGGGGGACAGGGACTAACTATGGCTACACCTTC.

This rearrangement joins TRBV14 to TRBJ2-5; D ambiguous. Germline V gene sequence: CDR1 SGHDN, CDR2 FVKESK. The CDR3 spans 17 residues. V was cut by 1 base and J by 5 bases, with 20 bases left in between. The CDR3 spells CASSQGFGSWAEETQYF. CDR3 nucleotides: TGTGCCAGCAGCCAAGGATTCGGCTCATGGGCTGAGGAGACCCAGTACTTC.

V usage is TRBV4-3 and J usage is TRBJ2-3, with TRBD2 matching 7 bases. This CDR3 is built from 15 residues. The V and J ends lost 4 bases and 1 base, in that order; junction bases with no gene match: 5. Per germline, CDR1 LGHNA and CDR2 YSLEER. In DNA, the CDR3 is TGCGCCAGCAGCCTGGGGACTAAACGCACAGATACGCAGTATTTT. Encoded protein: CASSLGTKRTDTQYF.

This chain joins TRBV30 and TRBJ1-4; 8 nucleotides agree with TRBD1. The germline V gene encodes CDR1 GTSNPN and CDR2 SVGIG (reference sequence). The CDR3 has 13 residues. The junction had 6 bases not matched to a gene; V was cut back by 5 bases and J by 7 bases. The CDR3 here is CAWAQGASEKLFF. Here the CDR3 DNA reads TGTGCCTGGGCCCAGGGGGCGAGTGAAAAACTGTTTTTT.

The rearrangement links TRBV29-1 to TRBJ2-7; TRBD1 matches at 9 bases. CDR3 length equals 15 residues. In germline, CDR1 is SQVTM, CDR2 ANQGSEA. V shed 4 bases, J shed 5 bases, and the junction held 12 bases outside the gene matches. The DNA for the CDR3 is TGCAGCGTTGGGGGGGGGAGGGGACAGGGAGACGAGCAGTACTTC. Translation gives CSVGGGRGQGDEQYF.

J is TRBJ2-1 and V is TRBV4-1, with 9 bases lining up with TRBD2. The CDR3 is made up of 15 amino acids. The junction had 7 bases not matched to a gene; V was cut back by 5 bases and J by 5 bases. Per germline, CDR1 MGHRA and CDR2 YSYEKL. Written as DNA, the CDR3 is TGCGCCAGCAGCAACCCGCGGGGGGGCCACAATGAGCAGTTCTTC. Translation gives CASSNPRGGHNEQFF.

This clone was found a few times. V and J are TRBV30 and TRBJ2-7; D not certain. The CDR3 sequence is 13 residues long. Looked up from germline, CDR1 is GTSNPN and CDR2 is SVGIG (reference sequence). Trimming pared 0 bases from V and 0 bases from J, leaving 6 bases between. CDR3 nucleotides: TGTGCCTGGAGTGTTCAGGACTCCTACGAGCAGTACTTC. This sequence encodes CAWSVQDSYEQYF.

The chain couples TRBV28 to TRBJ2-3; D perhaps matches TRBD2 (6 bases). The CDR3 has 13 residues. Looked up from germline, CDR1 is MDHEN and CDR2 is SYDVKM. The V gene lost 4 bases and the J gene lost 11 bases, with 16 bases spanning the gap. CDR3 DNA: TGTGCCAGCAGTTACGGGGGAATAAGTGGGCAGTATTTT. This translates into CASSYGGISGQYF.

The CDR3 coding sequence is TGTGCCAGCAGTTACACAGGACAGGGGCTGGCAGCTTTCTTT. Amino acids: CASSYTGQGLAAFF. The genes are TRBV6-6 and TRBJ1-1; 9 positions agree with TRBD1. The junction had 8 bases not matched to a gene; V was cut back by 2 bases and J by 10 bases. Germline CDR1 reads MNHNY; CDR2 reads SVGAGI (reference sequence). CDR3 length equals 14 residues.

The V gene is TRBV9, the J gene TRBJ2-3; 8 nucleotides line up with TRBD2. This CDR3 contains 15 residues. Germline assignment: CDR1 SGDLS and CDR2 YYNGEE. V lost 4 bases and J lost 7; bases outside the gene matches: 11. The CDR3, as DNA: TGTGCCAGCAGCCCACCCCGGGGGGGGCCCAATACGCAGTATTTT. Encoded protein: CASSPPRGGPNTQYF.